This TCR beta chain originates from a study of early T cells in non-severe SARS-CoV-2 infection. Across the whole study: Bulk RNA from unsorted whole blood was sequenced; chains were unpaired. Study-wide results and caveats: Matching with VDJdb favored anti-spike CD8 responses (missing private and CD4 specificities).

Individual cDNA molecules carried attached unique molecular identifiers. TCRdb independently ran MiXCR on the 5' RACE reads; one entry per CDR3 protein. The sample includes around 75,000 distinct CDR3 sequences, 8.5% to 10% of them seen just once. This CDR3 has 17 amino acids. CDR1 is SGHTS and CDR2 is YDEGEE in the germline V gene. The V and J ends lost 7 bases and 1 base, in that order; junction bases with no gene match: 15. The table lists this clonotype with many counts. The antigen is unknown. The source of this sequence is an adult who was a healthcare worker with PCR-confirmed SARS-CoV-2 infection or an uninfected control (not recorded which). The sample taken for sequencing was whole blood. This sequence joins TRBV5-8 and TRBJ1-1, with 8 bases that match TRBD1. This CDR3 is CASPGGMTGAPNTEAFF. The CDR3 nucleotides read TGTGCCAGCCCTGGTGGGATGACAGGGGCCCCGAACACTGAAGCTTTCTTT.